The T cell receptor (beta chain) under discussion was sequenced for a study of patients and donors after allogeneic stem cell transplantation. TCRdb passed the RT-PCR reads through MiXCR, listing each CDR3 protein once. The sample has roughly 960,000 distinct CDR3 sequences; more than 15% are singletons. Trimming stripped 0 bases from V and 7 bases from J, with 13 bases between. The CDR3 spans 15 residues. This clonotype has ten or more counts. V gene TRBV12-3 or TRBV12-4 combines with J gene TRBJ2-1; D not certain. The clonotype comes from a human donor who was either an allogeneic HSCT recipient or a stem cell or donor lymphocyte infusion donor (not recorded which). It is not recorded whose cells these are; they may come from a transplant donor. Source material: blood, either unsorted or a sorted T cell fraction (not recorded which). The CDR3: CASSLALGFGNEQFF. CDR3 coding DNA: TGTGCCAGCAGTTTAGCGCTTGGTTTTGGGAATGAGCAGTTCTTC.